Sequencing of this TCR beta chain was carried out in a study of control samples from healthy donors and cancer patients. J was trimmed by 6 bases and V by 1 base; bases with no gene match: 14. Germline CDR1 reads LGHNA; CDR2 reads YNFKEQ. CDR3 size: 17 residues. Only in-frame clones appear in the TCRdb table, and some are missing; sequencing was by immunoSEQ multiplex PCR. The sample has 75,000 to 95,000 clones, more than 80% seen once. The chain is built from TRBV4-2 and TRBJ1-2, with 7 bases that match TRBD1. Input material: blood. This sequence originates from a woman in her twenties or thirties in good health. CDR3 in amino acids: CASSQAIGGRGGDGYTF. The CDR3 DNA follows: TGTGCCAGCAGCCAAGCTATTGGAGGGAGAGGGGGCGATGGCTACACCTTC.